The clone carrying this T cell receptor (beta chain) is deemed medium-sized. This sample's time point: cycle 4 day 1 (C4D1), after about 6 weeks of nivolumab. Every patient experienced relapse after autologous stem cell transplantation, and brentuximab vedotin exposure varied. These data belong to a study of PD-1 blockade in classical Hodgkin lymphoma. Profiling relied on immunoSEQ multiplex PCR, and the TCRdb table lists in-frame clones only, not all of them. The table lists about 24,000 clones, approximately 67% of them singletons. CDR1 is MGHRA, CDR2 YSYEKL, per germline. With V trimmed by 4 bases and J by 4 bases, 9 bases remained unmatched. This CDR3 region has 16 residues.

The chain joins TRBV4-1 to TRBJ1-4; 7 bases align to TRBD1. This clonotype was obtained from a human donor with classical Hodgkin lymphoma. The input for sequencing was peripheral blood mononuclear cells (PBMCs), taken before the fourth cycle of nivolumab. The CDR3 protein is CASSPQGGQSNEKLFF. CDR3 nucleotides: TGCGCCAGCAGCCCTCAAGGGGGACAGAGTAATGAAAAACTGTTTTTT.